The T cell receptor beta chain described here comes from a study of CD8 T cells in ankylosing spondylitis. Study results and limitations: Researchers reportedly found disease-linked clones significantly enriched in matched ankylosing spondylitis synovial fluid. Typical of ankylosing spondylitis blood, it appeared, was a TCR beta motif of roughly eight highly homologous variants.

J was trimmed by 5 bases and V by 5 bases; bases with no gene match: 11. The CDR3 covers 15 residues. CDR1 and CDR2 (germline): LNHDA, SQIVND (reference sequence). Researchers built TCR beta libraries using quantitative 5'-RACE with molecular barcodes. TCRdb ran MiXCR on the 5' RACE reads and lists one entry per CDR3 protein. The sample consists of hundreds of thousands of distinct CDR3 sequences, about an eighth of them appearing once. This clonotype was found many times. Its antigen is still unknown. The sequencing input was blood, either unsorted or a sorted T cell fraction (not recorded which). The receptor was isolated from a male donor with ankylosing spondylitis. The chain employs TRBV19 and TRBJ1-1; the match to TRBD1 covers 7 bases. CDR3 in DNA: TGTGCCAGTAGTCAGCGACAGGGTCGAGGGACTGAAGCTTTCTTT. It codes for CASSQRQGRGTEAFF.